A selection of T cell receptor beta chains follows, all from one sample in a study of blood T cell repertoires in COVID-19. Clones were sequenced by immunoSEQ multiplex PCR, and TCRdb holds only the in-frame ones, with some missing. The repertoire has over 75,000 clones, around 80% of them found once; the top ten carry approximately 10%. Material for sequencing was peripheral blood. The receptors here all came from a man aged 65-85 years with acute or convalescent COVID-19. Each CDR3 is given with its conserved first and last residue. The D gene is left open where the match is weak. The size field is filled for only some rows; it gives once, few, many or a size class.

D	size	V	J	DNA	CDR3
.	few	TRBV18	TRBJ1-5	TGTGCCAGCTCACCATCAGGGAACCAGCCCCAGCATTTT	CASSPSGNQPQHF
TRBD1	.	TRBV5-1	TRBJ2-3	TGCGCCAGCACGGCACAGGGGGTGGGCACAGATACGCAGTATTTT	CASTAQGVGTDTQYF
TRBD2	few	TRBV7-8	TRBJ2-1	TGTGCCAGCAGCTCGTACCGACTAGCGGGGTACAATGAGCAGTTCTTC	CASSSYRLAGYNEQFF
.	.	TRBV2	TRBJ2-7	TGTGCCAGCAGTGAATCGGGGGACTTCAACGAGCAGTACTTC	CASSESGDFNEQYF
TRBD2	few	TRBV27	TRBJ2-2	TGTGCCAGCAGTTTTCTACGCGGGGGGACCGGGGAGCTGTTTTTT	CASSFLRGGTGELFF
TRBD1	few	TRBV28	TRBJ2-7	TGTGCCAGCAGTCAAGGACAGGGGCGGGCCGAGCAGTACTTC	CASSQGQGRAEQYF
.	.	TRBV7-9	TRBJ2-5	TGTGCCAGCAGCTTAACAAATAAAGAGACCCAGTACTTC	CASSLTNKETQYF
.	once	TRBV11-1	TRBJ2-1	TGTGCCAGCAGCCTCAGACAGGCCTCCTACAATGAGCAGTTCTTC	CASSLRQASYNEQFF
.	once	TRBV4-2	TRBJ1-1	TGTGCCAGCAGCCACTATGGCACTGAAGCTTTCTTT	CASSHYGTEAFF
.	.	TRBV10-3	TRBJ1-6	TGTGCCATCAGTGACAGAAGCTCCTATAATTCACCCCTCCACTTT	CAISDRSSYNSPLHF
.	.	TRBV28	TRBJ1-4	TGTGCCAGCAGCCCCCAGCCCCCTTCAGGGGAAAATGAAAAACTGTTTTTT	CASSPQPPSGENEKLFF
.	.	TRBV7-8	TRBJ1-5	TGTGCCAGCAGCCCGAGGCAGCAAAGCAATCAGCCCCAGCATTTT	CASSPRQQSNQPQHF
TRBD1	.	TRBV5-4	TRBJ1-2	TGTGCCAGCAGCCAGGGACAGGCGAGCAACTATGGCTACACCTTC	CASSQGQASNYGYTF
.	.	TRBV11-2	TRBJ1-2	TGTGCCAGCTACAGGGATATAGCAGGAGGCTACACCTTC	CASYRDIAGGYTF
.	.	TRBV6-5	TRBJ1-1	TGTGCCAGCAGTTATCCCGGGGGCACTGAAGCTTTCTTT	CASSYPGGTEAFF
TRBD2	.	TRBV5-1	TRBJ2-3	TGCGCCAGCAGCTTCAGGGGTAGCGGGGGGGCGAACACAGATACGCAGTATTTT	CASSFRGSGGANTDTQYF
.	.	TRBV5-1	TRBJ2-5	TGCGCCAGCAGCTTGGTGTCGGAGACCCAGTACTTC	CASSLVSETQYF
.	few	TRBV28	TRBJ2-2	TGTGCCAGCAGTCAGACAGGATTAGAGACCGGGGAGCTGTTTTTT	CASSQTGLETGELFF
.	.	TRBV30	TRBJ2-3	TGTGCCTGGAGTGGAGGAGATACGCAGTATTTT	CAWSGGDTQYF
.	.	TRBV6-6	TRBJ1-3	TGTGCCAGCAGTTTCATGACTATGTCTGGAAACACCATATATTTT	CASSFMTMSGNTIYF
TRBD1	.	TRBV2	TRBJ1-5	TGTGCCAGCAGCGAAGGGACAGGGTACAATCAGCCCCAGCATTTT	CASSEGTGYNQPQHF
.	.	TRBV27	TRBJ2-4	TGTGCCAGCAGTTTTACAGGGCCCCCCTCAATTCAGTACTTC	CASSFTGPPSIQYF
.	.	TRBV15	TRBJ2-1	TGTGCCACCAGCAGAGACGGGGGACGAGAGGATGAGCAGTTCTTC	CATSRDGGREDEQFF
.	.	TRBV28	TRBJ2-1	TGTGCCAGCAGTTTAGCGGGGAGTTTGTCCAATGAGCAGTTCTTC	CASSLAGSLSNEQFF
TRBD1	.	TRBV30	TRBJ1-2	TGTGCCTCGTCCCGGGACAGGGTTGGCTACACCTTC	CASSRDRVGYTF
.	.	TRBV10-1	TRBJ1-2	TGCGCCAGCAGTCGGACTGCCAACTGGGGCTACACCTTC	CASSRTANWGYTF
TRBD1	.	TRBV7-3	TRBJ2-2	TGTGCCAGCAGCTTACCCGGGACAGGCACCGGGGAGCTGTTTTTT	CASSLPGTGTGELFF
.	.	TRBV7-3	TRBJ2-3	TGTGCCAGCAGCCCCACAGGGCTCCACACAGATACGCAGTATTTT	CASSPTGLHTDTQYF
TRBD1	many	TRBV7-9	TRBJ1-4	TGTGCCAGCAGCTCGGGGACAGGGGGAACTAATGAAAAACTGTTTTTT	CASSSGTGGTNEKLFF
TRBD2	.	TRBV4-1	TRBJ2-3	TGCGCCAGCAGCCAAACTAGCGGGGTAAGCACAGATACGCAGTATTTT	CASSQTSGVSTDTQYF
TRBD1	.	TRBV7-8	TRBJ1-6	TGTGCCAGCAGCTTAGCTGGACAGGGGGCTTCACCCCTCCACTTT	CASSLAGQGASPLHF
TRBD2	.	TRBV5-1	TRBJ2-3	TGCGCCAGCAGCCCGGGACTAGCGGGGGGCCTCACAGATACGCAGTATTTT	CASSPGLAGGLTDTQYF
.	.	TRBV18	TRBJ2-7	TGTGCCAGCTCACCTCTTGACAGGACCCACGAGCAGTACTTC	CASSPLDRTHEQYF
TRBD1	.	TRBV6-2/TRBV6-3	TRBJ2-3	TGTGCCAGCAGTTACGTCGGACAGGGGGCGCGAGATACGCAGTATTTT	CASSYVGQGARDTQYF
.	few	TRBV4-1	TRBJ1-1	TGCGCCAGCAGCCAGGGGCGGAAGGATGGAGCTTTCTTT	CASSQGRKDGAFF
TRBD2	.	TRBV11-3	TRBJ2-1	TGTGCCAGCAGCTTTCTAGCGGACAATGAGCAGTTCTTC	CASSFLADNEQFF
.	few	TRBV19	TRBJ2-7	TGTGCCAGTAGTAACCCCGGAGGGGTCTACGAGCAGTACTTC	CASSNPGGVYEQYF
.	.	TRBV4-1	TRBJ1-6	TGCGCCAGCAGGCTTAATCCTTGGAGAGATAATTCACCCCTCCACTTT	CASRLNPWRDNSPLHF
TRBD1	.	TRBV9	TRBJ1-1	TGTGCCAGCGATAGACAGGGGAACACTGAAGCTTTCTTT	CASDRQGNTEAFF
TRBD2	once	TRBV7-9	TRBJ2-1	TGTGCCAGCAGCCGAAGCGGGGGCAGGAATGAGCAGTTCTTC	CASSRSGGRNEQFF
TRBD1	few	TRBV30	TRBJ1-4	TGTGCCTGGAGCCCCCCCGGGACAGGTAGAATTAATGAAAAACTGTTTTTT	CAWSPPGTGRINEKLFF
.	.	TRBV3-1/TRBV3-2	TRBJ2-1	TGTGCCAGCAGCCAAGGCGTGCAGGGGAGTGAGCAGTTCTTC	CASSQGVQGSEQFF
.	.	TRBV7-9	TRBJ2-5	TGTGCCAGCAGCCTGGCGAGGGAGGAAGAGACCCAGTACTTC	CASSLAREEETQYF